The rows below give T cell receptor beta chains drawn from one sample of a study of blood T cell repertoires in COVID-19. Data came from immunoSEQ multiplex PCR; TCRdb stores just in-frame clones and leaves some out. The table has 60,000 to 75,000 clones, approximately 87% seen once; the top ten hold about 3.9%. Sequencing was done on a sample of peripheral blood. Receptors were obtained from a human donor in a cohort sampled during active COVID-19. Each CDR3 is given with its conserved first and last residue. Each record gives: D gene, clone size, V gene, J gene, CDR3 protein, CDR3 DNA. A D gene is named only where the DNA matches it firmly. Size is stated for part of the rows, as once, few or many counts, or as a class when the clone is expanded.

D gene: .; clone size: .; V gene: TRBV4-2; J gene: TRBJ2-6; CDR3 protein: CASSQDWSQGSGANVLTF; CDR3 DNA: TGTGCCAGCAGCCAAGATTGGAGTCAGGGATCTGGGGCCAACGTCCTGACTTTC
D gene: TRBD1; clone size: .; V gene: TRBV4-1; J gene: TRBJ1-1; CDR3 protein: CASSSGQGNTEAFF; CDR3 DNA: TGCGCCAGCAGCTCGGGACAGGGTAACACTGAAGCTTTCTTT
D gene: .; clone size: .; V gene: TRBV5-4; J gene: TRBJ1-2; CDR3 protein: CASSFTGSLGYTF; CDR3 DNA: TGTGCCAGCAGCTTCACAGGGTCGTTGGGCTACACCTTC
D gene: TRBD1; clone size: .; V gene: TRBV5-1; J gene: TRBJ2-7; CDR3 protein: CASSSSGGPYEQYF; CDR3 DNA: TGCGCCAGCAGCTCGTCAGGGGGCCCCTACGAGCAGTACTTC
D gene: TRBD2; clone size: once; V gene: TRBV6-2/TRBV6-3; J gene: TRBJ2-7; CDR3 protein: CASSSPAGDYYEQYF; CDR3 DNA: TGTGCCAGCAGTTCCCCTGCGGGAGATTACTACGAGCAGTACTTC
D gene: .; clone size: once; V gene: TRBV28; J gene: TRBJ2-5; CDR3 protein: CASSFQYQETQYF; CDR3 DNA: TGTGCCAGCAGTTTCCAGTACCAAGAGACCCAGTACTTC
D gene: .; clone size: .; V gene: TRBV7-8; J gene: TRBJ2-3; CDR3 protein: CASSLEAGYLSQYF; CDR3 DNA: TGTGCCAGCAGCTTAGAAGCAGGCTACCTATCGCAGTATTTT
D gene: TRBD1; clone size: .; V gene: TRBV6-5; J gene: TRBJ2-7; CDR3 protein: CASGDRTSSYEQYF; CDR3 DNA: TGTGCCAGCGGGGACAGGACGAGCTCCTACGAGCAGTACTTC
D gene: TRBD2; clone size: .; V gene: TRBV30; J gene: TRBJ2-7; CDR3 protein: CAWYGGGVHEQYF; CDR3 DNA: TGTGCCTGGTACGGTGGGGGGGTCCACGAGCAGTACTTC
D gene: .; clone size: .; V gene: TRBV27; J gene: TRBJ1-1; CDR3 protein: CASFSSYTEAFF; CDR3 DNA: TGTGCCAGCTTTTCTAGTTACACTGAAGCTTTCTTT
D gene: .; clone size: .; V gene: TRBV4-2; J gene: TRBJ2-5; CDR3 protein: CASSQDGGGSGETQYF; CDR3 DNA: TGTGCCAGCAGCCAAGACGGGGGCGGGAGTGGAGAGACCCAGTACTTC
D gene: TRBD2; clone size: .; V gene: TRBV27; J gene: TRBJ2-3; CDR3 protein: CATVAGGTDTQYF; CDR3 DNA: TGTGCCACCGTAGCGGGGGGCACAGATACGCAGTATTTT
D gene: .; clone size: few; V gene: TRBV15; J gene: TRBJ2-7; CDR3 protein: CATRLSGAGEQYF; CDR3 DNA: TGTGCCACCAGGCTAAGTGGGGCGGGGGAGCAGTACTTC
D gene: .; clone size: few; V gene: TRBV7-6; J gene: TRBJ1-3; CDR3 protein: CASSFTPSGNTIYF; CDR3 DNA: TGTGCCAGCAGCTTCACACCCTCTGGAAACACCATATATTTT
D gene: TRBD2; clone size: few; V gene: TRBV3-1/TRBV3-2; J gene: TRBJ2-2; CDR3 protein: CASSQVKAGSVTGELFF; CDR3 DNA: TGTGCCAGCAGCCAAGTCAAAGCGGGGTCTGTGACCGGGGAGCTGTTTTTT
D gene: .; clone size: .; V gene: TRBV6-1; J gene: TRBJ2-7; CDR3 protein: CASSEGGGHYEQYF; CDR3 DNA: TGTGCCAGCAGTGAGGGGGGGGGACACTACGAGCAGTACTTC
D gene: .; clone size: .; V gene: TRBV7-8; J gene: TRBJ2-2; CDR3 protein: CASSFPRVFTGELFF; CDR3 DNA: TGTGCCAGCAGCTTCCCCAGGGTTTTTACCGGGGAGCTGTTTTTT
D gene: .; clone size: .; V gene: TRBV28; J gene: TRBJ2-1; CDR3 protein: CASSFWRGEGNEQFF; CDR3 DNA: TGTGCCAGCAGTTTCTGGCGGGGTGAGGGCAATGAGCAGTTCTTC
D gene: .; clone size: .; V gene: TRBV6-5; J gene: TRBJ2-1; CDR3 protein: CASSYSGRENNEQFF; CDR3 DNA: TGTGCCAGCAGTTACTCGGGTCGGGAAAACAATGAGCAGTTCTTC
D gene: .; clone size: .; V gene: TRBV6-5; J gene: TRBJ1-5; CDR3 protein: CASRDSGRGQPQHF; CDR3 DNA: TGTGCCAGCAGGGACAGCGGTCGAGGGCAGCCCCAGCATTTT
D gene: .; clone size: .; V gene: TRBV6-2/TRBV6-3; J gene: TRBJ2-3; CDR3 protein: CASSYGGGGTDTQYF; CDR3 DNA: TGTGCCAGCAGTTACGGCGGGGGCGGCACAGATACGCAGTATTTT
D gene: TRBD2; clone size: .; V gene: TRBV11-2; J gene: TRBJ2-3; CDR3 protein: CASSLVGGSFGTDTQYF; CDR3 DNA: TGTGCCAGCAGCTTAGTTGGCGGGAGTTTCGGCACAGATACGCAGTATTTT
D gene: TRBD1; clone size: .; V gene: TRBV4-1; J gene: TRBJ2-2; CDR3 protein: CASSHYSGGDTGELFF; CDR3 DNA: TGCGCCAGCAGCCACTATTCAGGGGGTGACACCGGGGAGCTGTTTTTT
D gene: TRBD1; clone size: .; V gene: TRBV10-1; J gene: TRBJ1-1; CDR3 protein: CASSESGYRGTEAFF; CDR3 DNA: TGCGCCAGCAGTGAGTCCGGGTACAGGGGCACTGAAGCTTTCTTT
D gene: TRBD2; clone size: .; V gene: TRBV9; J gene: TRBJ2-2; CDR3 protein: CASSPGLAGANTGELFF; CDR3 DNA: TGTGCCAGCAGCCCGGGACTAGCGGGGGCGAACACCGGGGAGCTGTTTTTT
D gene: .; clone size: few; V gene: TRBV10-1; J gene: TRBJ1-2; CDR3 protein: CASSENESGNWGYGYTF; CDR3 DNA: TGCGCCAGCAGTGAGAACGAATCCGGGAATTGGGGCTATGGCTACACCTTC
D gene: .; clone size: .; V gene: TRBV5-8; J gene: TRBJ1-1; CDR3 protein: CASSFGENTEAFF; CDR3 DNA: TGTGCCAGCAGCTTCGGGGAAAACACTGAAGCTTTCTTT
D gene: TRBD2; clone size: .; V gene: TRBV9; J gene: TRBJ2-1; CDR3 protein: CASSVGGASGVHEQFF; CDR3 DNA: TGTGCCAGCAGCGTAGGGGGGGCTAGCGGGGTTCATGAGCAGTTCTTC
D gene: TRBD1; clone size: .; V gene: TRBV18; J gene: TRBJ1-2; CDR3 protein: CASSPSGQDYGYTF; CDR3 DNA: TGTGCCAGCTCCCCGAGTGGACAGGACTATGGCTACACCTTC
D gene: TRBD2; clone size: .; V gene: TRBV7-3; J gene: TRBJ2-3; CDR3 protein: CASSLSRRRGITDTQYF; CDR3 DNA: TGTGCCAGCAGCTTAAGTCGGCGGCGGGGGATCACAGATACGCAGTATTTT
D gene: TRBD2; clone size: .; V gene: TRBV28; J gene: TRBJ2-7; CDR3 protein: CATKGTSGYEQYF; CDR3 DNA: TGTGCCACCAAGGGGACTAGCGGATACGAGCAGTACTTC
D gene: TRBD1; clone size: .; V gene: TRBV3-1/TRBV3-2; J gene: TRBJ2-1; CDR3 protein: CASSRGQESRDEQFF; CDR3 DNA: TGTGCCAGCAGCCGCGGACAGGAGTCTAGGGATGAGCAGTTCTTC
D gene: .; clone size: .; V gene: TRBV7-2; J gene: TRBJ1-1; CDR3 protein: CASSSRTVRGTEAFF; CDR3 DNA: TGTGCCAGCAGCTCCCGGACCGTACGGGGCACTGAAGCTTTCTTT
D gene: TRBD1; clone size: .; V gene: TRBV7-2; J gene: TRBJ1-3; CDR3 protein: CASSPEGQISGNTIYF; CDR3 DNA: TGTGCCAGCAGCCCAGAGGGACAGATCTCTGGAAACACCATATATTTT
D gene: TRBD1; clone size: .; V gene: TRBV7-2; J gene: TRBJ1-2; CDR3 protein: CASSPSGQVNGYTF; CDR3 DNA: TGTGCCAGCAGCCCTTCCGGACAGGTCAATGGCTACACCTTC
D gene: .; clone size: .; V gene: TRBV6-5; J gene: TRBJ1-2; CDR3 protein: CASSLSVFYGYTF; CDR3 DNA: TGTGCCAGCTCTCTTAGCGTGTTCTATGGCTACACCTTC
D gene: TRBD1; clone size: once; V gene: TRBV19; J gene: TRBJ2-1; CDR3 protein: CASSMGTGVYNEQFF; CDR3 DNA: TGTGCCAGTAGTATGGGGACAGGGGTCTACAATGAGCAGTTCTTC
D gene: .; clone size: .; V gene: TRBV5-1; J gene: TRBJ2-4; CDR3 protein: CASRDPGEKNIQYF; CDR3 DNA: TGCGCCAGCAGAGATCCAGGGGAGAAAAACATTCAGTACTTC
D gene: .; clone size: .; V gene: TRBV3-1/TRBV3-2; J gene: TRBJ1-2; CDR3 protein: CASTRRGPRNPYGYTF; CDR3 DNA: TGTGCCAGCACCCGAAGGGGCCCTAGAAACCCTTATGGCTACACCTTC
D gene: .; clone size: .; V gene: TRBV6-2/TRBV6-3; J gene: TRBJ1-5; CDR3 protein: CASSYYNSNQPQHF; CDR3 DNA: TGTGCCAGCAGTTACTACAACAGCAATCAGCCCCAGCATTTT
D gene: .; clone size: once; V gene: TRBV5-1; J gene: TRBJ2-7; CDR3 protein: CASSWGGYEQYF; CDR3 DNA: TGCGCCAGCAGCTGGGGAGGATACGAGCAGTACTTC
D gene: .; clone size: .; V gene: TRBV15; J gene: TRBJ2-1; CDR3 protein: CATSRTNTYNEQFF; CDR3 DNA: TGTGCCACCAGCAGGACTAACACCTACAATGAGCAGTTCTTC
D gene: TRBD1; clone size: few; V gene: TRBV2; J gene: TRBJ2-7; CDR3 protein: CASSQTGALRTSYEQYF; CDR3 DNA: TGTGCCAGCAGTCAGACAGGGGCTTTAAGGACGTCCTACGAGCAGTACTTC
D gene: TRBD1; clone size: .; V gene: TRBV13; J gene: TRBJ1-1; CDR3 protein: CASSWGQGKVTEAFF; CDR3 DNA: TGTGCCAGCAGCTGGGGACAGGGGAAGGTCACTGAAGCTTTCTTT
D gene: TRBD1; clone size: .; V gene: TRBV7-2; J gene: TRBJ1-2; CDR3 protein: CASSLSSGTGGMGYGYTF; CDR3 DNA: TGTGCCAGCAGCTTAAGTTCCGGGACAGGGGGAATGGGCTATGGCTACACCTTC